These 6 T cell receptor beta chains came from one sample sequenced in a study of PD-1 blockade in mismatch repair-deficient tumors. The protocol was immunoSEQ multiplex PCR, while the TCRdb copy is restricted to in-frame clones and leaves out a portion. The data show some 49,000 clones, approximately 80% seen once. Sequencing used PBMCs, obtained before pembrolizumab treatment. These receptors all come from an adult with mismatch repair-deficient cancer.

The chain joins TRBV4-1 to TRBJ1-2; 9 nucleotides agree with TRBD1. Germline V lookup: CDR1 MGHRA, CDR2 YSYEKL. The CDR3 has 17 residues. The J segment lost 7 bases and the V segment lost 2 bases, leaving 14 bases of the junction unmatched. The CDR3 spells CASSQNSGTGTIFGYTF. The CDR3 region has the DNA TGCGCCAGCAGCCAAAATTCCGGGACAGGGACGATCTTTGGCTACACCTTC.

The chain combines TRBV7-2 with TRBJ2-3; no reliable D call. This CDR3 has 13 residues. Trimming pared 1 base from V and 9 bases from J, leaving 11 bases between. CDR1 SGHTA and CDR2 FQGNSA come from the germline V gene. CDR3 nucleotide sequence: TGTGCCAGCAGCTTAGAGGTCGGCGACACGCAGTATTTT. Translation gives CASSLEVGDTQYF.

The chain combines TRBV7-3 with TRBJ2-2; D ambiguous. V lost 4 bases and J lost 4, with 22 bases in between. In germline, CDR1 is SGHTA, CDR2 FQGTGA. This CDR3 contains 18 residues. CDR3 in DNA: TGTGCCAGCAGCTGGCTAGGAATAGGGATTTCGGGCACCGGGGAGCTGTTTTTT. This translates into CASSWLGIGISGTGELFF. Using reference TRBV7-3 and TRBJ2-2 for the parts outside the CDR3, the full variable domain is GAGVSQTPSNKVTEKGKYVELRCDPISGHTALYWYRQSLGQGPEFLIYFQGTGAADDSGLPNDRFFAVRPEGSVSTLKIQRTERGDSAVYLCASSWLGIGISGTGELFFGEGSRLTVL.

The chain carries TRBV10-3 and TRBJ1-3, with 8 positions matching TRBD1. V was clipped by 2 bases and J by 2 bases; unmatched bases: 2. The germline CDR1 and CDR2 sequences are ENHRY and SYGVKD. The CDR3 has 15 amino acids. CDR3 protein: CAISERQGTGNTIYF. The CDR3 DNA reads as TGTGCCATCAGTGAGAGACAGGGGACTGGAAACACCATATATTTT.

The V gene is TRBV10-3, the J gene TRBJ2-3; perhaps TRBD2 as D (6 bases). Germline V lookup: CDR1 ENHRY, CDR2 SYGVKD. CDR3 length equals 14 residues. With 4 bases removed from V and 6 bases from J, the gap between germline ends came to 14 bases. CDR3 sequence: CAISAGDDYDTQYF. In DNA form, the CDR3 reads TGTGCCATCAGTGCGGGGGATGACTACGATACGCAGTATTTT.

The J gene is TRBJ2-5, the V gene TRBV2; 12 bases agree with TRBD2. Germline V gene lookup returns CDR1 SNHLY and CDR2 FYNNEI. CDR3 length: 14 amino acids. After removal of 10 bases from V and 3 bases from J, the junction contained 6 bases not matched to a gene. CDR3 DNA: TGTGCCATCTTGTGGACTAGCGGGGAAGAGACCCAGTACTTC. Translated, it gives CAILWTSGEETQYF.